This TCR beta chain came from a study of blood T cell repertoires in COVID-19. As for the study in general: Whether acute or convalescent, the COVID-19 samples came from the United States, Italy and Spain. The cDNA or gDNA used as material had been derived from T cells, B-cell-depleted T cells, or PBMCs.

Clones were sequenced by immunoSEQ multiplex PCR, and TCRdb holds only the in-frame ones, with some missing. The sample holds under 200,000 clones, more than 70% seen once. Participants came from 20 to 25 US areas, aged about 18 to 89 years. Germline V gene data show CDR1 as ENHRY and CDR2 as SYGVKD. The CDR3 totals 14 residues. V shed 2 bases and J shed 8 bases, with 15 bases lying between them. The receptor's source is a man aged 35 to 55 with acute COVID-19. The specimen was PBMCs or T cells enriched from blood (not recorded which). V and J are TRBV10-3 and TRBJ1-1; maybe TRBD1 (6 bases). CDR3 DNA sequence: TGTGCCATCAGTGAGACCCAGTTCGACAGGGAAGCTTTCTTT. Protein: CAISETQFDREAFF.